One sample yielded the 9 T cell receptor beta chains listed below, sequenced in a study of neurological immune-mediated disorders. TCRdb re-called the 5' RACE reads through MiXCR, storing one row per CDR3 protein. The data contain about 66,000 distinct CDR3 sequences, 3.9% of them singletons. The sample taken for sequencing was PBMCs. These receptor sequences come from a man in his thirties or forties with multiple sclerosis.

This clonotype was seen ten or more times. Mismatch with germline at one junction end may stem from a read error. The chain employs TRBV12-3 or TRBV12-4 and TRBJ1-5; D is ambiguous. The length of the CDR3 is 14 residues. CDR3 sequence (DNA): TGTGCCAGCAGTTATTTTGGGCTGAATCAGCCCCAGAATTTT. It codes for CASSYFGLNQPQNF.

This clonotype has at least ten counts. CDR3 bases: TGCGCCAGCAGCCAAGATCGGCAGGGGATCAACTATGGCTACACCTTC. Translation: CASSQDRQGINYGYTF. The chain uses TRBV4-1 and TRBJ1-2; a weak D match, TRBD1 (6 bases). This CDR3 has 16 amino acids. Germline V gives CDR1 MGHRA, CDR2 YSYEKL. V lost 0 bases to trimming and J lost 2 bases, with 13 bases between them.

This clonotype showed up many times. The chain has TRBV7-2 and TRBJ2-7; TRBD2 matches at 9 bases. Per germline, CDR1 SGHTA and CDR2 FQGNSA. V was clipped by 5 bases and J by 0 bases; unmatched bases: 5. This CDR3 region has 15 residues. The CDR3: CASSQAGGLSYEQYF. DNA for the CDR3: TGTGCCAGCAGCCAAGCGGGGGGTCTCTCCTACGAGCAGTACTTC. The full variable domain, rest sourced from reference TRBV7-2 and TRBJ2-7, is GAGVSQSPSNKVTEKGKDVELRCDPISGHTALYWYRQSLGQGLEFLIYFQGNSAPDKSGLPSDRFSAERTGGSVSTLTIQRTQQEDSAVYLCASSQAGGLSYEQYFGPGTRLTVT.

This clonotype has a count of ten or more. The chain joins TRBV3-1 to TRBJ2-5; D not certain. CDR1 is LGHDT, CDR2 YNNKEL, per germline (reference sequence). V was cut by 3 bases and J by 4 bases, with 9 bases left in between. This CDR3 spans 13 amino acids. CDR3 sequence (DNA): TGTGCCAGCAGCCAGTGGGTGGCAGAGACCCAGTACTTC. It is translated as CASSQWVAETQYF.

This clonotype was seen at least ten times. V is TRBV5-1 and J is TRBJ2-2; 7 nucleotides align to TRBD1. Per germline, CDR1 SGHRS and CDR2 YFSETQ. Trimming at V came to 4 bases and at J to 5 bases, leaving 5 bases not matched to a gene. This CDR3 has 14 amino acids. The CDR3 bases are TGCGCCAGCAGCAGGACAGGTTCTACCGGGGAGCTGTTTTTT. Its protein product is CASSRTGSTGELFF.

This clonotype was counted at least ten times. V usage is TRBV29-1 and J usage is TRBJ2-7; D gene unclear. CDR3 length: 13 residues. V lost 0 bases and J lost 1, with 7 bases in between. Germline V CDR1 and CDR2: SQVTM, ANQGSEA. The CDR3 nucleotides are TGCAGCGTTGAAGACCCCAATTCCTACGAGCAGTACTTC. As protein: CSVEDPNSYEQYF.

This clonotype was detected many times. The gene calls are TRBV15 and TRBJ2-1, with 8 bases aligning to TRBD2. Germline V gene data show CDR1 as LNHNV and CDR2 as YYDKDF (reference sequence). J was trimmed by 3 bases and V by 1 base; bases with no gene match: 2. The CDR3 loop spans 15 amino acids. The CDR3 region has the DNA TGTGCCACCAGCAGAGCTGCGGGGGGCTACAATGAGCAGTTCTTC. Protein product: CATSRAAGGYNEQFF.

Ten or more counts support this clonotype. The chain couples TRBV7-7 to TRBJ2-2; 9 nucleotides line up with TRBD1. The CDR3 length is 16 residues. With V trimmed by 6 bases and J by 4 bases, 9 bases remained unmatched. Germline V gene data show CDR1 as SSHAT and CDR2 as FNYEAQ (reference sequence). This CDR3 is CASSSRDRVGTGELFF. CDR3 in DNA: TGTGCCAGCAGTTCTCGGGACAGGGTTGGCACCGGGGAGCTGTTTTTT. The full variable domain, with the rest looked up from reference TRBV7-7 and TRBJ2-2, is GAGVSQSPRYKVTKRGQDVTLRCDPISSHATLYWYQQALGQGPEFLTYFNYEAQPDKSGLPSDRFSAERPEGSISTLTIQRTEQRDSAMYRCASSSRDRVGTGELFFGEGSRLTVL.

This clonotype was recorded many times. The gene calls are TRBV9 and TRBJ1-3; TRBD1 might be the D (6 bases). Germline V gives CDR1 SGDLS, CDR2 YYNGEE. The V end was cut by 5 bases, the J end by 2 bases, with 14 bases between. The CDR3 has 15 residues. The CDR3 spells CASSAAGAAGNTIYF. The CDR3 nucleotides are TGTGCCAGCAGTGCCGCGGGGGCGGCTGGAAACACCATATATTTT.